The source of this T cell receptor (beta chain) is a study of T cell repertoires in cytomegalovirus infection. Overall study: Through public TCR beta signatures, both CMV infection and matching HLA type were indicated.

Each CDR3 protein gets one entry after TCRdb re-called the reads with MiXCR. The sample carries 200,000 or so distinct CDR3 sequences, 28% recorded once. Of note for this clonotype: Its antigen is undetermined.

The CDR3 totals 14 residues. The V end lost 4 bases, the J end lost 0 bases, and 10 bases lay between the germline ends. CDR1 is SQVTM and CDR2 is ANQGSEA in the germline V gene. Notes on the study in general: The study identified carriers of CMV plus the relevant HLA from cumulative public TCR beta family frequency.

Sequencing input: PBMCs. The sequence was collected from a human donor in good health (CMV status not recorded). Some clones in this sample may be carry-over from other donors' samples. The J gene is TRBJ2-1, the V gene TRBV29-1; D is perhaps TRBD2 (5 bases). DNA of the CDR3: TGCAGCGTTGTTACGGGGAGCTCCTACAATGAGCAGTTCTTC. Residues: CSVVTGSSYNEQFF.